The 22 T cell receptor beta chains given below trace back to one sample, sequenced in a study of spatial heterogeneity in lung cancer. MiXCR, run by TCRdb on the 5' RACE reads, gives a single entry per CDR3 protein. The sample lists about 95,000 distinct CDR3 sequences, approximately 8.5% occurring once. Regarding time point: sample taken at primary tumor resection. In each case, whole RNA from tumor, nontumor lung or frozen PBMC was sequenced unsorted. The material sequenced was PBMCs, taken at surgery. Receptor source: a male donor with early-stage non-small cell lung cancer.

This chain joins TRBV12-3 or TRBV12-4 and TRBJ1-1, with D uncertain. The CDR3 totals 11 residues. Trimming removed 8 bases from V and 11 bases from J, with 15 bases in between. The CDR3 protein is CASGRLSNAFF. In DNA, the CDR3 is TGTGCCAGCGGTCGCCTCTCAAACGCTTTCTTT.

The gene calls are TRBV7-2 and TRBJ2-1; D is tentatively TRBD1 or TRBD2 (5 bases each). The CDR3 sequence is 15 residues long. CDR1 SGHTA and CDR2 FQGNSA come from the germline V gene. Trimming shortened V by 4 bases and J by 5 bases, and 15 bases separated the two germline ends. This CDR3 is CASSSGLMGNNEQFF. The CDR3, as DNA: TGTGCCAGCAGCTCGGGGCTCATGGGGAACAATGAGCAGTTCTTC.

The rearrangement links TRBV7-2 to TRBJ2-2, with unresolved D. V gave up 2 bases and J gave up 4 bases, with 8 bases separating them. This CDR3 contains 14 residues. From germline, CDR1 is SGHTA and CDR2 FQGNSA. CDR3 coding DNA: TGTGCCAGCAGCTTACCTCCGGGCACCGGGGAGCTGTTTTTT. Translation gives CASSLPPGTGELFF.

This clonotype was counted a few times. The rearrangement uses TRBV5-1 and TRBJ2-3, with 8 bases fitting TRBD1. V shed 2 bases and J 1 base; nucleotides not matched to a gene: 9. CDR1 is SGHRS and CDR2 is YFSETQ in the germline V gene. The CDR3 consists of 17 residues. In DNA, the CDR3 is TGCGCCAGCAGCTTCCTAAACGACAGGGGTGGCACAGATACGCAGTATTTT. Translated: CASSFLNDRGGTDTQYF. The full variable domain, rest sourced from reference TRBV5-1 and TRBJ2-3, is KAGVTQTPRYLIKTRGQQVTLSCSPISGHRSVSWYQQTPGQGLQFLFEYFSETQRNKGNFPGRFSGRQFSNSRSEMNVSTLELGDSALYLCASSFLNDRGGTDTQYFGPGTRLTVL.

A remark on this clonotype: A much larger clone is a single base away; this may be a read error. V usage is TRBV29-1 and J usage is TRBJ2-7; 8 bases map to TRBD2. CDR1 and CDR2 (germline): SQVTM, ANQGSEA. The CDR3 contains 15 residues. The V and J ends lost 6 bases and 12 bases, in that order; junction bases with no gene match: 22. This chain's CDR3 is CSVGAGDGYQLKPYF. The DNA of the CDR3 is TGCAGCGTAGGAGCGGGAGATGGTTACCAGTTAAAGCCGTACTTC.

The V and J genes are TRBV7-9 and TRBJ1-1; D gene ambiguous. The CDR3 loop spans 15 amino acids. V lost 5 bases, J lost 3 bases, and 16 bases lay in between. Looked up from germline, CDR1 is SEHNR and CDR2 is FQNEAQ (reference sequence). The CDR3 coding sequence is TGTGCCAGCAGCCCGAGAGACACGATTTACACTGAAGCTTTCTTT. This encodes CASSPRDTIYTEAFF. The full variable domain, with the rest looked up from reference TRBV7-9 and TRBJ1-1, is DTGVSQNPRHKITKRGQNVTFRCDPISEHNRLYWYRQTLGQGPEFLTYFQNEAQLEKSRLLSDRFSAERPKGSFSTLEIQRTEQGDSAMYLCASSPRDTIYTEAFFGQGTRLTVV.

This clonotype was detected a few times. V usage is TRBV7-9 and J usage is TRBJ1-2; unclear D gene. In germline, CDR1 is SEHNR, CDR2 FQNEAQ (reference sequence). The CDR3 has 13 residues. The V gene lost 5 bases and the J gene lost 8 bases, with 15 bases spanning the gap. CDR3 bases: TGTGCCAGCAGCCCCTGGGAGGGCCAGGGCTACACCTTC. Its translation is CASSPWEGQGYTF.

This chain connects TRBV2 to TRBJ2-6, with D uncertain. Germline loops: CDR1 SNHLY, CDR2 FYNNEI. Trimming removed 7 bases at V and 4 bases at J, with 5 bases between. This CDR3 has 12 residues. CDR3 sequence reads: CASTRGANVLTF. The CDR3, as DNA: TGTGCCAGCACCCGGGGGGCCAACGTCCTGACTTTC.

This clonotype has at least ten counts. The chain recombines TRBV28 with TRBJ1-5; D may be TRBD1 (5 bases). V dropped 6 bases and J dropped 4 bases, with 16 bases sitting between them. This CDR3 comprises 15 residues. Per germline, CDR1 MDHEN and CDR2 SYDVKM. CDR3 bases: TGTGCCAGCAGCCGGGACGCCGGGGGTAATCAGCCCCAGCATTTT. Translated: CASSRDAGGNQPQHF.

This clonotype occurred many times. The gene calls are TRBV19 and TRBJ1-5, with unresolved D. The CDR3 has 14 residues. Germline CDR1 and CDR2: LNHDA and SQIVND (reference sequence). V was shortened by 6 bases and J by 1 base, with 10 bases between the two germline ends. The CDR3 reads CASRREASNQPQHF. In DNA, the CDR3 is TGTGCCAGTAGAAGGGAAGCGAGCAATCAGCCCCAGCATTTT.

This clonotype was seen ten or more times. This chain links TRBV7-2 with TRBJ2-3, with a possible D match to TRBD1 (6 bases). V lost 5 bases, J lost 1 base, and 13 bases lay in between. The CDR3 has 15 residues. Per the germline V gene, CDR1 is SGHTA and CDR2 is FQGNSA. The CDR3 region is CASSLQGGGTDTQYF. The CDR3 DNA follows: TGTGCCAGCAGCCTACAGGGTGGTGGCACAGATACGCAGTATTTT.

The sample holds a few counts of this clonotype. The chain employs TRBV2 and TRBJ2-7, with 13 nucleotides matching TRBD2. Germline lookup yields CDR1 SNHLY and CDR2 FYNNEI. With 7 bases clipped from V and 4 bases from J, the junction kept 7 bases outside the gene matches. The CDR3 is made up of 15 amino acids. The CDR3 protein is CASTPGLAGVYEQYF. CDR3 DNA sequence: TGTGCCAGCACCCCCGGACTAGCGGGAGTGTACGAGCAGTACTTC.

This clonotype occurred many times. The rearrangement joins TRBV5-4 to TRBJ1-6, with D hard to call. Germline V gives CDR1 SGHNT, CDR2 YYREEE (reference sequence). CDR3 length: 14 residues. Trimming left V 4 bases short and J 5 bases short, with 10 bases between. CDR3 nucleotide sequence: TGTGCCAGCAGCCCGGAAGTGGATAATTCACCCCTCCACTTT. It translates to CASSPEVDNSPLHF.

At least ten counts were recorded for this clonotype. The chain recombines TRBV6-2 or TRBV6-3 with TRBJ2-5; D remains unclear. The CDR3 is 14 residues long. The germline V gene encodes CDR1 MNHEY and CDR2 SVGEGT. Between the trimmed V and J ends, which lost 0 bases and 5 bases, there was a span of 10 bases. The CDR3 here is CASSYSTSEETQYF. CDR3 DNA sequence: TGTGCCAGCAGTTACTCGACGTCGGAGGAGACCCAGTACTTC.

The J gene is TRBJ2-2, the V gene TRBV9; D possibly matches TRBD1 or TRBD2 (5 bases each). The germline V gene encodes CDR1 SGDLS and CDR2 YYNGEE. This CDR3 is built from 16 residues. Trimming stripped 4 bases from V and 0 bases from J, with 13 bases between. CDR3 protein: CASSPRGTSNTGELFF. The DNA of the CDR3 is TGTGCCAGCAGCCCGAGGGGAACCTCGAACACCGGGGAGCTGTTTTTT.

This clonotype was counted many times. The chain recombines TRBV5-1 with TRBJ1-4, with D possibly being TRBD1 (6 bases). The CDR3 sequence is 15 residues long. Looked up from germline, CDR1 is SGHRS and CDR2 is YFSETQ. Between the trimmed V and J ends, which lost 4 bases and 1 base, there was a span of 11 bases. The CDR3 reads CASSQGQKTNEKLFF. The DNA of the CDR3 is TGCGCCAGCAGCCAAGGACAGAAAACTAATGAAAAACTGTTTTTT.

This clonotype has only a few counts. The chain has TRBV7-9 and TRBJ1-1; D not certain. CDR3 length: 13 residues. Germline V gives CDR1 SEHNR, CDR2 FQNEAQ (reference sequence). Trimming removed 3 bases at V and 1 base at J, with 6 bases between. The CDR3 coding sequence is TGTGCCAGCAGCTTTGCGTCGAACACTGAAGCTTTCTTT. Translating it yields CASSFASNTEAFF.

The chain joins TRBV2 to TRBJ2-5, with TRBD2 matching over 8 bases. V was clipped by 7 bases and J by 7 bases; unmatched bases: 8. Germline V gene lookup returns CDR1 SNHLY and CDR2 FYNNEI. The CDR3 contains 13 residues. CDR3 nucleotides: TGTGCCAGCACGGGGGGGACCGGAGGGACCCAGTACTTC. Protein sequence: CASTGGTGGTQYF.

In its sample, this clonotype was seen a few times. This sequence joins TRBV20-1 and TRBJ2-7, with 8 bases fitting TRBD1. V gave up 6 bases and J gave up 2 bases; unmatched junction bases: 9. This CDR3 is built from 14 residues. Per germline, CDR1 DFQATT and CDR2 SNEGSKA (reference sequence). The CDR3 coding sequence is TGCAGTGCCCCGAGGCGGGACAGGACCTACGAGCAGTACTTC. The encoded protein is CSAPRRDRTYEQYF.

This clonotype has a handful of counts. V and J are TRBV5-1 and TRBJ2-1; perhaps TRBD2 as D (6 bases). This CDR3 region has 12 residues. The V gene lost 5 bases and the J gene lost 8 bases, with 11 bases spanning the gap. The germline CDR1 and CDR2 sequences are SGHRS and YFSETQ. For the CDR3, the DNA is TGCGCCAGCAGTCATCCTAGCGATGAGCAGTTCTTC. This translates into CASSHPSDEQFF.

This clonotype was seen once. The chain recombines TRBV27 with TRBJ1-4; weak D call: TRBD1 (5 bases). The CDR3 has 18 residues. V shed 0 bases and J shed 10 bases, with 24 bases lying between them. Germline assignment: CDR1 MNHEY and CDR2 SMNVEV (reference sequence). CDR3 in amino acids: CASSLSMSDGAAFGKLFF. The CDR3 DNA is TGTGCCAGCAGTTTATCGATGAGTGATGGGGCAGCTTTCGGAAAACTGTTTTTT.

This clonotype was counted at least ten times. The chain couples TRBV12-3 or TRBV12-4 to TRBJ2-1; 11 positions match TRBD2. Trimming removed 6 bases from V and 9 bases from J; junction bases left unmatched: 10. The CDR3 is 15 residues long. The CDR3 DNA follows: TGTGCCAGCAGCCTTAGCGGGGGGGCTCGGATTGAGCAGTTCTTC. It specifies CASSLSGGARIEQFF.